These 21 T cell receptor beta chains were sequenced from one sample in a study of OX40 agonist ivuxolimab in advanced cancers. Assay: immunoSEQ multiplex PCR; the TCRdb copy retains only in-frame clones and omits some. The sample lists about 49,000 clones, approximately 79% occurring once. This material consisted of CD4+ or CD8+ T cells sorted from blood, taken in a trial of the OX40 agonist ivuxolimab. The receptors here all came from an adult with an advanced solid tumor such as melanoma, head and neck, liver or kidney cancer.

This chain joins TRBV2 and TRBJ2-3; D gene ambiguous. Trimming took 6 bases from V and 4 from J, leaving 8 bases between them. Germline V gene sequence: CDR1 SNHLY, CDR2 FYNNEI. CDR3 length: 12 residues. The CDR3 coding sequence is TGTGCCAGCAGGAGGATGGCAGATACGCAGTATTTT. As protein: CASRRMADTQYF.

The J gene is TRBJ2-7, the V gene TRBV5-4; no firm D call. V lost 0 bases and J lost 6, with 13 bases in between. Per the germline V gene, CDR1 is SGHNT and CDR2 is YYREEE (reference sequence). The CDR3 consists of 14 residues. CDR3 loop: CASSLGSVATEQYF. The CDR3 DNA sequence: TGTGCCAGCAGCTTGGGGTCGGTGGCAACCGAGCAGTACTTC.

The chain links TRBV7-6 to TRBJ2-5, with 9 bases that match TRBD2. V dropped 6 bases and J dropped 4; count of bases not matched to a gene: 9. The length of the CDR3 is 15 residues. The V gene's germline CDR1 is SGHVS and CDR2 FNYEAQ. CDR3 DNA sequence: TGTGCCAGCAGTTTGACAGGGACTAGCCGAGAGACCCAGTACTTC. Its protein is CASSLTGTSRETQYF.

V is TRBV9 and J is TRBJ2-2, with 11 bases lining up with TRBD1. Germline V gene lookup returns CDR1 SGDLS and CDR2 YYNGEE. The length of the CDR3 is 16 residues. Trimming took 4 bases from V and 5 from J; bases not matched to a gene: 7. The CDR3 DNA sequence: TGTGCCAGCAGCAGGATCCGGGACAGGGGGACCGGGGAGCTGTTTTTT. This sequence encodes CASSRIRDRGTGELFF.

The V gene is TRBV30, the J gene TRBJ2-1; tentatively, D is TRBD2 (6 bases). Trimming cost V 3 bases and J 0 bases, with 9 bases left between them. This CDR3 spans 14 amino acids. CDR1 and CDR2 from the germline V gene are GTSNPN and SVGIG (reference sequence). Here the CDR3 reads CAWRAGYSYNEQFF. The DNA for the CDR3 is TGTGCCTGGAGGGCGGGGTACTCCTACAATGAGCAGTTCTTC.

The gene calls are TRBV6-6 and TRBJ2-3; a weak D match, TRBD2 (6 bases). This CDR3 has 14 residues. Trimming left V 11 bases short and J 5 bases short, with 20 bases between. Germline lookup yields CDR1 MNHNY and CDR2 SVGAGI (reference sequence). The CDR3 DNA is TGTGCCGCTAGTGGGGGGAGGTTAGGAGATACGCAGTATTTT. Amino acids: CAASGGRLGDTQYF.

This chain links TRBV30 with TRBJ1-3, with 7 nucleotides matching TRBD1. J lost 4 bases, V lost 2 bases, and 5 bases had no gene match. CDR1 and CDR2 (germline): GTSNPN, SVGIG (reference sequence). CDR3 length: 14 amino acids. The CDR3 bases are TGTGCCTGGAGTACAGGGGACCCAGGAAACACCATATATTTT. This translates into CAWSTGDPGNTIYF.

This chain connects TRBV4-1 to TRBJ1-1; D not certain. Germline V CDR1 and CDR2: MGHRA, YSYEKL. The CDR3 extends over 14 amino acids. V lost 2 bases, J lost 5 bases, and 12 bases lay in between. This chain's CDR3 is CASSQLGIATEAFF. CDR3 bases: TGCGCCAGCAGCCAACTCGGGATTGCTACTGAAGCTTTCTTT.

The chain combines TRBV2 with TRBJ2-5; TRBD1 matches at 8 bases. The J call is doubtful: the DNA matches TRBJ2-7 better. The CDR3 consists of 13 residues. Germline-derived CDR1 and CDR2 are SNHLY and FYNNEI. CDR3: CASSPDRAYEQYF. DNA of the CDR3: TGTGCCAGCAGTCCGGACAGGGCCTACGAGCAGTACTTC.

V usage is TRBV4-1 and J usage is TRBJ2-5; D perhaps matches TRBD1 (6 bases). This CDR3 region has 15 residues. Germline CDR1 is MGHRA and CDR2 is YSYEKL. V was shortened by 1 base and J by 5 bases, with 14 bases between the two germline ends. The CDR3 here is CASSQVPGAGETQYF. CDR3 DNA: TGCGCCAGCAGCCAAGTCCCAGGGGCGGGCGAGACCCAGTACTTC.

The rearrangement uses TRBV6-4 and TRBJ2-2; D perhaps matches TRBD1 (5 bases). CDR1 is MRHNA and CDR2 is SNTAGT in the germline V gene. V gave up 0 bases and J gave up 10 bases, with 12 bases separating them. This CDR3 comprises 14 residues. CDR3 residues: CASSDSFDSQELFF. CDR3 coding DNA: TGTGCCAGCAGTGACTCTTTCGACAGCCAGGAGCTGTTTTTT.

Only a few counts were recorded for this clone. The chain is built from TRBV10-3 and TRBJ1-1; the match to TRBD1 covers 7 bases. Per germline, CDR1 ENHRY and CDR2 SYGVKD. The CDR3 is made up of 13 amino acids. Trimming removed 9 bases from V and 3 bases from J; junction bases left unmatched: 7. The CDR3 sequence is CAIRQGEDTEAFF. CDR3 DNA sequence: TGTGCCATACGACAGGGAGAGGACACTGAAGCTTTCTTT.

The genes are TRBV6-1 and TRBJ2-7; D remains unclear. This CDR3 is built from 14 residues. Germline V gives CDR1 MNHNS, CDR2 SASEGT. Trimming left V 2 bases short and J 1 base short, with 9 bases between. The CDR3 region has the DNA TGTGCCAGCAGTGAACTCCGGACGTCCTACGAGCAGTACTTC. Translated: CASSELRTSYEQYF.

This chain joins TRBV19 and TRBJ1-1, with 8 bases aligning to TRBD1. After removal of 8 bases from V and 1 base from J, the junction contained 6 bases not matched to a gene. The CDR3 covers 14 residues. Germline CDR1 reads LNHDA; CDR2 reads SQIVND (reference sequence). The CDR3 here is CASSWGQENTEAFF. CDR3 sequence (DNA): TGTGCCAGTTCGTGGGGACAGGAGAACACTGAAGCTTTCTTT.

This clone was seen only a few times. The chain has TRBV5-6 and TRBJ2-7; D remains unclear. There are 12 residues in the CDR3. Germline lookup yields CDR1 SGHDT and CDR2 YYEEEE. Trimming removed 0 bases at V and 4 bases at J, with 5 bases between. The CDR3 bases are TGTGCCAGCAGCTTGGAATGGTACGAGCAGTACTTC. It translates to CASSLEWYEQYF.

The rearrangement uses TRBV30 and TRBJ1-5; D is possibly TRBD1 (5 bases). V was pared by 6 bases and J by 6 bases, with 15 bases between. The CDR3 is 13 amino acids. In germline, CDR1 is GTSNPN, CDR2 SVGIG (reference sequence). The CDR3 protein is CACGQGAGQPQHF. CDR3 nucleotides: TGTGCCTGCGGCCAGGGTGCAGGTCAGCCCCAGCATTTT.

The rearrangement uses TRBV29-1 and TRBJ2-2; 9 nucleotides line up with TRBD1. CDR1 is SQVTM, CDR2 ANQGSEA, per germline. Unmatched junction bases numbered 6, after V lost 3 bases and J lost 7 bases. There are 14 residues in the CDR3. The chain's CDR3 is CSVDEQGAGGELFF. Written as DNA, the CDR3 is TGCAGCGTTGATGAACAGGGGGCCGGCGGGGAGCTGTTTTTT.

The chain recombines TRBV4-2 with TRBJ2-3; possible D gene TRBD1, 5 bases. The CDR3 consists of 15 residues. CDR1 is LGHNA, CDR2 YNFKEQ, per germline. Trimming cost V 4 bases and J 1 base, with 12 bases left between them. The CDR3 DNA follows: TGTGCCAGCAGCCCCGTTGAGACAGGCACAGATACGCAGTATTTT. It is translated as CASSPVETGTDTQYF.

This chain uses TRBV7-9 with TRBJ2-7; D gene unclear. This CDR3 is built from 15 residues. V lost 3 bases, J lost 6 bases, and 18 bases lay in between. Germline loops: CDR1 SEHNR, CDR2 FQNEAQ (reference sequence). The CDR3 coding sequence is TGTGCCAGCAGCTTCTCGCGGCCAGAGGCAGGCGAGCAGTACTTC. Translating gives CASSFSRPEAGEQYF.

J is TRBJ2-7 and V is TRBV7-9, with D possibly matching TRBD1 (5 bases). The V end lost 2 bases, the J end lost 9 bases, and 17 bases lay between the germline ends. This CDR3 comprises 14 residues. CDR1 SEHNR and CDR2 FQNEAQ come from the germline V gene (reference sequence). CDR3 DNA sequence: TGTGCCAGCAGCTTACATGACAGACCGCAGTGGCAGTACTTC. The encoded protein is CASSLHDRPQWQYF.

This clone has a single count. J is TRBJ2-1 and V is TRBV6-1; TRBD1 might be the D (5 bases). The ends were cut back, 2 bases at V and 10 bases at J, with 9 bases in the middle. CDR3 length: 12 amino acids. Germline V lookup: CDR1 MNHNS, CDR2 SASEGT. Here the CDR3 DNA reads TGTGCCAGCAGTGAATCTCGGACAGAGCAGTTCTTC. It translates to CASSESRTEQFF.